Reported below is one T cell receptor (beta chain). Its antigen remains unknown. This specimen belongs to a study of OX40 agonist ivuxolimab in advanced cancers. About the study: Treatment received earlier with anti-PD-1, anti-PD-L1 or anti-CTLA-4 agents was allowed, and 40% had some. Three patients had partial responses: one hepatocellular carcinoma, two cutaneous melanoma. Study-wide results and caveats: The average count of expanded clones was higher among CD8+ T cells than among CD4+.

The V gene's germline CDR1 is MNHEY and CDR2 SMNVEV (reference sequence). The CDR3 totals 18 residues. V lost 0 bases and J lost 6; bases outside the gene matches: 11. Only in-frame clones appear in the TCRdb table, and some are missing; sequencing was by immunoSEQ multiplex PCR. The sample records around 30,000 clones, 84% being singletons. Blood draws occurred at baseline, cycle 4 day 1, and cycle 7 day 1. The chain has TRBV27 and TRBJ2-7; TRBD2 aligns across 13 bases. The starting material was CD4+ or CD8+ T cells sorted from blood, obtained in a trial of the OX40 agonist ivuxolimab. The sequence derives from an adult with an advanced solid tumor such as melanoma, head and neck, liver or kidney cancer. The CDR3 nucleotides read TGTGCCAGCAGTTTATCGCGACTAGCGGGAGGTCCCGGGGGCGAGCAGTACTTC. It encodes CASSLSRLAGGPGGEQYF.